This TCR beta chain was identified in a study of OX40 agonist ivuxolimab in advanced cancers. Study-level information: Three patients got partial responses; one had hepatocellular carcinoma and two had cutaneous melanoma. Overall study results and limits: CD4+ and CD8+ T cells in blood underwent clonal expansion by week 6 at 0.1 to 3.0 mg/kg. In a subset of nonresponders, normalized T-cell clonal expansion was also low. Among T cells, CD8+ cells averaged more expanded clones than CD4+ cells.

The CDR3 totals 14 residues. Trimming pared 4 bases from V and 4 bases from J, leaving 15 bases between. About this clone itself: Its antigen is still unknown.

Method: immunoSEQ multiplex PCR; TCRdb's copy keeps in-frame clones and lacks some. Of tens of thousands of clones in the sample, about 88% were seen once. The sequencing used CD4+ or CD8+ T cells sorted from blood, collected in a trial of the OX40 agonist ivuxolimab. V gene TRBV5-3 combines with J gene TRBJ2-7, with unresolved D. TRBV5-3 belongs to the ORF category, with a function that is uncertain. The clonotype comes from an adult with an advanced solid tumor such as melanoma, head and neck, liver or kidney cancer. The CDR3 DNA reads TGTGCCAGAAGCGCGAAGAAGATCCTTTACGAGCAGTACTTC. Translation: CARSAKKILYEQYF.